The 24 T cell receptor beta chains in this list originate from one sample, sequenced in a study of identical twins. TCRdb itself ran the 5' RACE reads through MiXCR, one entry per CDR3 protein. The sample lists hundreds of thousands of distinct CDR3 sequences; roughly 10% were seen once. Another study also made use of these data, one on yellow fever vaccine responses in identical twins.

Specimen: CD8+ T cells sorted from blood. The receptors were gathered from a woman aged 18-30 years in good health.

The CDR3 nucleotides are TGTGCCAGCAGCTTAGGCCCCATGAACTCCTACGAGCAGTACTTC. This gives the protein CASSLGPMNSYEQYF. This sequence joins TRBV7-2 and TRBJ2-7, with D unresolved. The V end lost 1 base, the J end lost 0 bases, and 10 bases lay between the germline ends. Germline V gives CDR1 SGHTA, CDR2 FQGNSA. This CDR3 has 15 residues.

CDR3 protein: CASTTENTEAFF. The CDR3 DNA is TGTGCCAGCACGACAGAAAACACTGAAGCTTTCTTT. The genes are TRBV7-9 and TRBJ1-1, with D perhaps TRBD1 (5 bases). The CDR3 length is 12 residues. Germline V gene sequence: CDR1 SEHNR, CDR2 FQNEAQ (reference sequence). V gave up 7 bases and J gave up 2 bases, with 8 bases separating them.

CDR3 sequence: CSVPDRLTYEQYF. The CDR3 region has the DNA TGCAGTGTACCGGACAGGCTAACCTACGAGCAGTACTTC. The chain uses TRBV20-1 and TRBJ2-7; 7 bases agree with TRBD1. The CDR3 loop spans 13 amino acids. Germline loops: CDR1 DFQATT, CDR2 SNEGSKA (reference sequence). J was trimmed by 2 bases and V by 7 bases; bases with no gene match: 8.

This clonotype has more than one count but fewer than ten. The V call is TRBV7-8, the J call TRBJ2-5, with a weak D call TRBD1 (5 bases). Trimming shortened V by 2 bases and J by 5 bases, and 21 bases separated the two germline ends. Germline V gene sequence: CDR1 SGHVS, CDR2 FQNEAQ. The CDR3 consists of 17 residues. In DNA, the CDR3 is TGTGCCAGCAGCTTATTTGCACAGGCCATACACAAGGAGACCCAGTACTTC. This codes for CASSLFAQAIHKETQYF.

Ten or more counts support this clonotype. CDR3 DNA sequence: TGTGCCAGCAGTGAGGGAGAGGGGGAGGCAGATACGCAGTATTTT. Translated: CASSEGEGEADTQYF. This chain uses TRBV6-4 with TRBJ2-3; D may be TRBD1 or TRBD2 (6 bases each). This CDR3 comprises 15 residues. Germline loops: CDR1 MRHNA, CDR2 SNTAGT. The V gene lost 3 bases and the J gene lost 4 bases, with 14 bases spanning the gap.

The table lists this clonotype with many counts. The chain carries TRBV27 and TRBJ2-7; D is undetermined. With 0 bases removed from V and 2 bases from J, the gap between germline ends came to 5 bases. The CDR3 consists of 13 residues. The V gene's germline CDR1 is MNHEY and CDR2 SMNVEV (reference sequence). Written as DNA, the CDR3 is TGTGCCAGCAGTTTATCCAACACCTACGAGCAGTACTTC. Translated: CASSLSNTYEQYF.

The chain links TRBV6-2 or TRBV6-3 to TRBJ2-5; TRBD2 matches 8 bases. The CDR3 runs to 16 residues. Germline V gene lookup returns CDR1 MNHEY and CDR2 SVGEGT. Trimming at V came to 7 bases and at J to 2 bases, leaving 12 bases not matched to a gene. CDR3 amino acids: CASTFGISGTQETQYF. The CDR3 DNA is TGTGCCAGCACCTTTGGGATTAGCGGGACGCAAGAGACCCAGTACTTC.

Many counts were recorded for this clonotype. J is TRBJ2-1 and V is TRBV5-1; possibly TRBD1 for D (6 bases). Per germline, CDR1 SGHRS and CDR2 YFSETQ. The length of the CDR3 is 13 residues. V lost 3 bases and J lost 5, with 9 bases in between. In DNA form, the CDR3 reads TGCGCCAGCAGCTCCGGGGACAACAATGAGCAGTTCTTC. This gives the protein CASSSGDNNEQFF.

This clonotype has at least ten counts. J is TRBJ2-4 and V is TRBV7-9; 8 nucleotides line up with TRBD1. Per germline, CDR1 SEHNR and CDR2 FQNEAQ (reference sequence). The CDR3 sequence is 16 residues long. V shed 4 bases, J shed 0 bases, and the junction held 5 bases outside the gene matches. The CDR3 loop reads CASSSSTGVAKNIQYF. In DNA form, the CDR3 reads TGTGCCAGCAGCTCTTCGACAGGGGTAGCCAAAAACATTCAGTACTTC.

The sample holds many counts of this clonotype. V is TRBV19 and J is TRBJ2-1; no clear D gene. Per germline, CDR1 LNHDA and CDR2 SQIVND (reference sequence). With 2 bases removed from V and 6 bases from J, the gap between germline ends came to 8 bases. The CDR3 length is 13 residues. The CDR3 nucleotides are TGTGCCAGTAGTATATCCCGAGCCAATGAGCAGTTCTTC. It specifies CASSISRANEQFF.

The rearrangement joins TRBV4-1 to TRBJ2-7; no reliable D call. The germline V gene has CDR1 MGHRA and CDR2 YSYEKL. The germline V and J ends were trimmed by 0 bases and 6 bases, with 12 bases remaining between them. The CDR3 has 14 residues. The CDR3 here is CASSQDSAASEQYF. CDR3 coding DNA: TGCGCCAGCAGCCAAGATTCGGCAGCCTCCGAGCAGTACTTC.

CDR3 region: CASSLVPGQWASGANVLTF. CDR3 nucleotide sequence: TGTGCCAGCAGCCTAGTCCCGGGACAGTGGGCTTCTGGGGCCAACGTCCTGACTTTC. The chain combines TRBV3-1 with TRBJ2-6, with TRBD1 matching 7 bases. This CDR3 is 19 amino acids long. V shed 4 bases, J shed 1 base, and the junction held 13 bases outside the gene matches. Germline-derived CDR1 and CDR2 are LGHDT and YNNKEL (reference sequence).

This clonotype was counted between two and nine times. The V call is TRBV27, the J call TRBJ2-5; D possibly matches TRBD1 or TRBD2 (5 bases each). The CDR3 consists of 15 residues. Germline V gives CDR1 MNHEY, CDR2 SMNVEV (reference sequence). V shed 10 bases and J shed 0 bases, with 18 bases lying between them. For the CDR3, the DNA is TGTGCCACGAGGCCCCTCGTGGGACACCAAGAGACCCAGTACTTC. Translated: CATRPLVGHQETQYF.

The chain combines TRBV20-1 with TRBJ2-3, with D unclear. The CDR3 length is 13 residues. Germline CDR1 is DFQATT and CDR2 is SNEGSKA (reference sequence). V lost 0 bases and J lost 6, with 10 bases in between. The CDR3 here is CSARDRRPDTQYF. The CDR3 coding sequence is TGCAGTGCTAGAGATCGTAGACCCGATACGCAGTATTTT.

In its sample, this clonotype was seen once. The CDR3 is CASSLEPSLEQYF. As DNA, the CDR3 is TGTGCCAGCAGCTTGGAGCCCTCCTTGGAGCAGTACTTC. The chain joins TRBV5-6 to TRBJ2-7; D not certain. Germline loops: CDR1 SGHDT, CDR2 YYEEEE. The CDR3 runs 13 residues. Trimming removed 0 bases at V and 7 bases at J, with 11 bases between.

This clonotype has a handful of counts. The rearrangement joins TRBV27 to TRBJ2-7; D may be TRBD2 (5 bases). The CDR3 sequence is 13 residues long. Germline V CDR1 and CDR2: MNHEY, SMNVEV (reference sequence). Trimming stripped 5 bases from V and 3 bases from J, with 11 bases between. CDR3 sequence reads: CASSPRTFYEQYF. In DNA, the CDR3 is TGTGCCAGCAGTCCGAGGACTTTCTACGAGCAGTACTTC.

CDR3 DNA: TGTGCCAGCAGTCTCCCGGGACCGTCTACGGGTGGTACGCAGTATTTT. Encoded protein: CASSLPGPSTGGTQYF. The chain carries TRBV6-1 and TRBJ2-3; the D call may be TRBD1 or TRBD2 (5 bases each). This CDR3 has 16 residues. The germline gives CDR1 MNHNS, CDR2 SASEGT. The ends were cut back, 5 bases at V and 8 bases at J, with 23 bases in the middle.

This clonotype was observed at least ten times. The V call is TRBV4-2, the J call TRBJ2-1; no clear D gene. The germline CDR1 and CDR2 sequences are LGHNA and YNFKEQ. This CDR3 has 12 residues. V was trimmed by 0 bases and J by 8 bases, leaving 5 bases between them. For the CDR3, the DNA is TGTGCCAGCAGCCAAGATTCCCATGAGCAGTTCTTC. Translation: CASSQDSHEQFF.

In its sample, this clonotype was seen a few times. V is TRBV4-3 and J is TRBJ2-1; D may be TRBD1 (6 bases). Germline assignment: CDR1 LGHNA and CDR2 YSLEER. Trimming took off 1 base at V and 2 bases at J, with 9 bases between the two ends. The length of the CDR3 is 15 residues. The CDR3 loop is CASSQARGPYNEQFF. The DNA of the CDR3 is TGCGCCAGCAGCCAAGCCAGGGGCCCCTACAATGAGCAGTTCTTC.

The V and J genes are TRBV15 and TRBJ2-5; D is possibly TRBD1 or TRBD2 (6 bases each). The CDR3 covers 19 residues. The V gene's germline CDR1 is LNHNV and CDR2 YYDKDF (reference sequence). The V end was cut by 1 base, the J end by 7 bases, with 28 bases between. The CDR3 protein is CATSRGDGLGGSPIGTQYF. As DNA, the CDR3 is TGTGCCACCAGCAGAGGGGATGGCTTAGGGGGGTCCCCGATTGGGACCCAGTACTTC.

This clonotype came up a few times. The DNA of the CDR3 is TGCAGTGTTTTAGATAGAGAGAACAACAATGAGCAGTTCTTC. Translated: CSVLDRENNNEQFF. This chain joins TRBV20-1 and TRBJ2-1; D not resolved. From germline, CDR1 is DFQATT and CDR2 SNEGSKA (reference sequence). V shed 7 bases and J shed 5 bases, with 18 bases lying between them. The length of the CDR3 is 14 residues.

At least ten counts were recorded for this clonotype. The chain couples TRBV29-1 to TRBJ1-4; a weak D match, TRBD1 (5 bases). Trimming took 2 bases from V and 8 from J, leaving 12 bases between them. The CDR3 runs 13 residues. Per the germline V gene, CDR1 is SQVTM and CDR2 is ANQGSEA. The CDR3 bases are TGCAGCGTTGAATTTTGGGGCGGCGAAAAACTGTTTTTT. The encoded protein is CSVEFWGGEKLFF. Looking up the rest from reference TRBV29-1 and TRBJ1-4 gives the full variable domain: SAVISQKPSRDICQRGTSLTIQCQVDSQVTMMFWYRQQPGQSLTLIATANQGSEATYESGFVIDKFPISRPNLTFSTLTVSNMSPEDSSIYLCSVEFWGGEKLFFGSGTQLSVL.

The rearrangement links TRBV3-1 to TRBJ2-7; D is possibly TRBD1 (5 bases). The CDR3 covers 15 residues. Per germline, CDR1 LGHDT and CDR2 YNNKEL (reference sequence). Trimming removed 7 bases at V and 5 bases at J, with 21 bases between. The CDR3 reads CASNLQVKVRDEQYF. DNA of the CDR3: TGTGCCAGCAATTTACAGGTAAAGGTGCGCGACGAGCAGTACTTC.

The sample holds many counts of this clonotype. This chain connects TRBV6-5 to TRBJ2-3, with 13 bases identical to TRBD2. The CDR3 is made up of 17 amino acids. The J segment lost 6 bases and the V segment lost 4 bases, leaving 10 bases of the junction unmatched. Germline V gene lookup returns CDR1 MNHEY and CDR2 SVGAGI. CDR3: CASSSRTSGSEGDTQYF. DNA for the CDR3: TGTGCCAGCAGTTCTCGGACTAGCGGGAGTGAGGGGGATACGCAGTATTTT.